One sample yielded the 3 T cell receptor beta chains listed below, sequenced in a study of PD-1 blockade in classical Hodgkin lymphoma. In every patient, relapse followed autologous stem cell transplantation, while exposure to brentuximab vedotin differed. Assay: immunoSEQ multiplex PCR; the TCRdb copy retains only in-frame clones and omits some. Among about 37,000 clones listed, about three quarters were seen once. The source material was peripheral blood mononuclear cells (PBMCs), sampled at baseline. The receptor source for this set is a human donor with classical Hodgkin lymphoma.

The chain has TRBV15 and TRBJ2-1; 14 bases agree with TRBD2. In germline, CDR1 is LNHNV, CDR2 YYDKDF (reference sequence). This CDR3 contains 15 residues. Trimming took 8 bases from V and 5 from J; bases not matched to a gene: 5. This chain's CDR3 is CATHGTSGSHNEQFF. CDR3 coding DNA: TGTGCCACCCACGGGACTAGCGGGAGCCACAATGAGCAGTTCTTC.

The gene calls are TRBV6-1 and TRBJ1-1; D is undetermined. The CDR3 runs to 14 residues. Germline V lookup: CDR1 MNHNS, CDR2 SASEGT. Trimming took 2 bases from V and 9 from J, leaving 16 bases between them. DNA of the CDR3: TGTGCCAGCAGTGAACTCGGGGTCTCTACGAAAGCTTTCTTT. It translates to CASSELGVSTKAFF.

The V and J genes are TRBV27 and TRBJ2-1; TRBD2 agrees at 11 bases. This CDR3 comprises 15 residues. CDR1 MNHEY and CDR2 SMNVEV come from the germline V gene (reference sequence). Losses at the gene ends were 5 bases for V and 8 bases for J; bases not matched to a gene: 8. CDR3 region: CASSAGTSGADEQFF. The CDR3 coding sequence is TGTGCCAGCAGTGCCGGGACTAGCGGTGCCGATGAGCAGTTCTTC.